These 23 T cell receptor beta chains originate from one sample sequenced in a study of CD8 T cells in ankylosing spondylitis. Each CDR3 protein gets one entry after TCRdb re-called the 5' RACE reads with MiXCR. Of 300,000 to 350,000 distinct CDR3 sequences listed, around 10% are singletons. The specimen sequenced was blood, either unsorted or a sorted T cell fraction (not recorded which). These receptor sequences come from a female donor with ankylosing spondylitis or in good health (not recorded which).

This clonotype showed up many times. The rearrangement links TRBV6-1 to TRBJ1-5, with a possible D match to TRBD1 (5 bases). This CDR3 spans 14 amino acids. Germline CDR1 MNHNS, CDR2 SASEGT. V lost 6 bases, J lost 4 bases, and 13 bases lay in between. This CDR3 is CASRNAGFNQPQHF. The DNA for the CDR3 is TGTGCCAGCAGGAATGCAGGGTTTAATCAGCCCCAGCATTTT.

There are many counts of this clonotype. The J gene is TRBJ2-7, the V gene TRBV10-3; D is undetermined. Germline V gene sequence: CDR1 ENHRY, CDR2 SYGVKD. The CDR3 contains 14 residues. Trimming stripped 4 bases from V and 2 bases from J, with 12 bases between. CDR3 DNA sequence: TGTGCCATCAGTGGGATTCGCGGTACCTACGAGCAGTACTTC. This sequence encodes CAISGIRGTYEQYF.

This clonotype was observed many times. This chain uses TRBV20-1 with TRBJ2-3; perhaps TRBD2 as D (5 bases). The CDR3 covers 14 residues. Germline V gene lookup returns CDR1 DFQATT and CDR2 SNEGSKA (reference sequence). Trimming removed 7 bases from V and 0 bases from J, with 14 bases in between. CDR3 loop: CSGVVRVSTDTQYF. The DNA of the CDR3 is TGCAGTGGGGTGGTGCGGGTTAGCACAGATACGCAGTATTTT.

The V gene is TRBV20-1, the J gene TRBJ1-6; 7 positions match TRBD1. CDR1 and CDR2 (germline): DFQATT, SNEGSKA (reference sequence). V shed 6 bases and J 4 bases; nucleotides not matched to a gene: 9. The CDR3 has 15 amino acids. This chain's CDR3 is CSAQQGPSYNSPLHF. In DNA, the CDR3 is TGCAGTGCCCAACAGGGGCCTAGTTATAATTCACCCCTCCACTTT.

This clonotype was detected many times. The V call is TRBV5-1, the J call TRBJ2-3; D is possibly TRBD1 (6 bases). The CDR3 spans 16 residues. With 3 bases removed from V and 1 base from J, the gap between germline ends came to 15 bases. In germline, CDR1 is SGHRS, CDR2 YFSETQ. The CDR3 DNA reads TGCGCCAGCAGCTCTCTTGGGGGCGGGCGCACAGATACGCAGTATTTT. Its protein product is CASSSLGGGRTDTQYF. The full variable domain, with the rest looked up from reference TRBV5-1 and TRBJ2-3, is KAGVTQTPRYLIKTRGQQVTLSCSPISGHRSVSWYQQTPGQGLQFLFEYFSETQRNKGNFPGRFSGRQFSNSRSEMNVSTLELGDSALYLCASSSLGGGRTDTQYFGPGTRLTVL.

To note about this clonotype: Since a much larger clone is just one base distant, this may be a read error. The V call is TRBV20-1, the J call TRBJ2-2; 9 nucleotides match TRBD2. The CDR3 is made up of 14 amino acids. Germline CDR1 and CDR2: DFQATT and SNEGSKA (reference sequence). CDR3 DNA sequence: TGCAGTGCTAGCCCTAGCGGGAACACCGGGGTGCTGTTTTTT. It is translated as CSASPSGNTGVLFF.

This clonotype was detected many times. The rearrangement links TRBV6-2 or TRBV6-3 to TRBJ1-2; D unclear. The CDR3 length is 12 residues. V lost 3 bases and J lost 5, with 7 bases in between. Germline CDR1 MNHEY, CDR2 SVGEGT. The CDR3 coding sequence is TGTGCCAGCAGTTATGCGGGTTATGGCTACACCTTC. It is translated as CASSYAGYGYTF.

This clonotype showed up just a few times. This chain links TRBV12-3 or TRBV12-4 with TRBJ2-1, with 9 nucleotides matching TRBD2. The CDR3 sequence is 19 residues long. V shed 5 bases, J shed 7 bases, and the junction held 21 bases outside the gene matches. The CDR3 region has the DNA TGTGCCAGCAGTCCCACATTAGGTCTATCGCGGGAGGGGTCGAATGAGCAGTTCTTC. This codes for CASSPTLGLSREGSNEQFF.

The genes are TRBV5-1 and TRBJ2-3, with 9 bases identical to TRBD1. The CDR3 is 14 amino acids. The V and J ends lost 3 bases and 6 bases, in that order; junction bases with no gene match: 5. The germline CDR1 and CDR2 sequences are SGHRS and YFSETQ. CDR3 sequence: CASSSDRGGDTQYF. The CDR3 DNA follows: TGCGCCAGCAGCTCGGACAGGGGAGGGGATACGCAGTATTTT.

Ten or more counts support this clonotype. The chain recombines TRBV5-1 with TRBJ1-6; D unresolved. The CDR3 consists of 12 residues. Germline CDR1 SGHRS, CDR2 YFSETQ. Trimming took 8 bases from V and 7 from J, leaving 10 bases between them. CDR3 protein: CARGNGNSPLHF. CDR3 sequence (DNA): TGCGCCAGAGGGAACGGGAATTCACCCCTCCACTTT.

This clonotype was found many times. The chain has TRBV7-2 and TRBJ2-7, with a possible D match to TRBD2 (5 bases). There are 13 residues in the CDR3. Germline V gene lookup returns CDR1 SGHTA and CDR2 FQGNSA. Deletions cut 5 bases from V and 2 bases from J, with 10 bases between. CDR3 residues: CASSRKAAYEQYF. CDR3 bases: TGTGCCAGCAGCAGAAAAGCGGCCTACGAGCAGTACTTC. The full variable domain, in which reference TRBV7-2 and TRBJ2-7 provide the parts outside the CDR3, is GAGVSQSPSNKVTEKGKDVELRCDPISGHTALYWYRQSLGQGLEFLIYFQGNSAPDKSGLPSDRFSAERTGGSVSTLTIQRTQQEDSAVYLCASSRKAAYEQYFGPGTRLTVT.

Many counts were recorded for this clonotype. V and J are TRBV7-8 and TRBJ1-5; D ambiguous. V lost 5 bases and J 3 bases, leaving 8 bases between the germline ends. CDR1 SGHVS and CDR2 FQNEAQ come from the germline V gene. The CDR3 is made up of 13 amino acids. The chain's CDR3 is CASSREYNQPQHF. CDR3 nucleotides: TGTGCCAGCAGCCGAGAATACAATCAGCCCCAGCATTTT.

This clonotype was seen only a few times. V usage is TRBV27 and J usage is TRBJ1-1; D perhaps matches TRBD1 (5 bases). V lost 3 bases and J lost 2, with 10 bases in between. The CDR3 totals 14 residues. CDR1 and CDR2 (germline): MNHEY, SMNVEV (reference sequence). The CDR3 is CASSFLDSNTEAFF. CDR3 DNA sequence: TGTGCCAGCAGTTTCCTTGACAGCAACACTGAAGCTTTCTTT.

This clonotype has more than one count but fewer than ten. CDR3 nucleotides: TGTGCCATCACGGGACAGGGGGTTTATGGCTACACCTTC. Encoded protein: CAITGQGVYGYTF. The rearrangement uses TRBV10-3 and TRBJ1-2; TRBD1 aligns across 11 bases. Per the germline V gene, CDR1 is ENHRY and CDR2 is SYGVKD. CDR3 length equals 13 residues. The junction had 3 bases not matched to a gene; V was cut back by 7 bases and J by 5 bases.

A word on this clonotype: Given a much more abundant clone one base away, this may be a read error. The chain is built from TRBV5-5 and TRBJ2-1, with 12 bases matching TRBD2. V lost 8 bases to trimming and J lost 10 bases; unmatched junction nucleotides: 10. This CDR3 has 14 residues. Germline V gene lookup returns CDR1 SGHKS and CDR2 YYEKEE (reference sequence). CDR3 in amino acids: CASRETSGGKEQFF. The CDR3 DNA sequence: TGTGCCAGTAGGGAGACTAGCGGGGGCAAGGAGCAGTTCTTC.

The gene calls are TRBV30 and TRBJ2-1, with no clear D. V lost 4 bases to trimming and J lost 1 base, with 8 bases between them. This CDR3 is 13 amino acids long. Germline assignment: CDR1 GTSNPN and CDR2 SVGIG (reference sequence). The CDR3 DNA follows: TGTGCCTGGACGCGCGGTTCCTACAATGAGCAGTTCTTC. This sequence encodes CAWTRGSYNEQFF. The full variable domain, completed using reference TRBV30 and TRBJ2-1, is SQTIHQWPATLVQPVGSPLSLECTVEGTSNPNLYWYRQAAGRGLQLLFYSVGIGQISSEVPQNLSASRPQDRQFILSSKKLLLSDSGFYLCAWTRGSYNEQFFGPGTRLTVL.

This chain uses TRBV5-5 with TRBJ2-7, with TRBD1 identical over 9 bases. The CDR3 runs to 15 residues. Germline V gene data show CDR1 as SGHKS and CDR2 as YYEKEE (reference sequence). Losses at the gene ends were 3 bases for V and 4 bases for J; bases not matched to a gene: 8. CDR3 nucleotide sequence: TGTGCCAGCAGCTCCAGCGACAGGGGGGAGTACGAGCAGTACTTC. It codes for CASSSSDRGEYEQYF.

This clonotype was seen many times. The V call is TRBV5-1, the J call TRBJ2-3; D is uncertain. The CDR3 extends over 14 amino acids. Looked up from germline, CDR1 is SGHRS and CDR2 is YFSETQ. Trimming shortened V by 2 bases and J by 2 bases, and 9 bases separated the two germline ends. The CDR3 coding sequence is TGCGCCAGCAGCTTCGACACGGTCACAGATACGCAGTATTTT. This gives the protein CASSFDTVTDTQYF.

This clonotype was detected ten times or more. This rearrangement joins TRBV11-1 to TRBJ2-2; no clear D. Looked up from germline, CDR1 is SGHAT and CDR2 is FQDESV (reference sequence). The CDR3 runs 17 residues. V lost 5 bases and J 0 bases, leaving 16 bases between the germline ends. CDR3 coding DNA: TGTGCCAGCAGCCCCTCGACTTGGGCATCGAACACCGGGGAGCTGTTTTTT. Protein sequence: CASSPSTWASNTGELFF.

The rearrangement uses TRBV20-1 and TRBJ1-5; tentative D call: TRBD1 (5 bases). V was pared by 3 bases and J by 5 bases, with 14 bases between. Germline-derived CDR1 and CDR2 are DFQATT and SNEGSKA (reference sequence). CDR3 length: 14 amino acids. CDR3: CSASRPEGHQPQHF. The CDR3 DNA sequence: TGCAGTGCTAGTAGGCCAGAGGGACATCAGCCCCAGCATTTT.

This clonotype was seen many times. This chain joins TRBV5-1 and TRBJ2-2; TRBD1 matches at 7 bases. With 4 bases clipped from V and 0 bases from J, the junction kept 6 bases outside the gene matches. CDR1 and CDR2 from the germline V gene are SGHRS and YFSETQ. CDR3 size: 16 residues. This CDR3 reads CASSLSGTANTGELFF. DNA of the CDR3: TGCGCCAGCAGCCTTTCCGGGACAGCGAACACCGGGGAGCTGTTTTTT. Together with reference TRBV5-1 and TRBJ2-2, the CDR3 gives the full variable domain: KAGVTQTPRYLIKTRGQQVTLSCSPISGHRSVSWYQQTPGQGLQFLFEYFSETQRNKGNFPGRFSGRQFSNSRSEMNVSTLELGDSALYLCASSLSGTANTGELFFGEGSRLTVL.

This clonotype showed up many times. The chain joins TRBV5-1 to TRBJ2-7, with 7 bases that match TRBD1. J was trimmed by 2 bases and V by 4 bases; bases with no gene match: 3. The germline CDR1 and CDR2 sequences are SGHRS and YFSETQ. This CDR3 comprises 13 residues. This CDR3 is CASSADRAYEQYF. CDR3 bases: TGCGCCAGCAGCGCCGACAGGGCCTACGAGCAGTACTTC.

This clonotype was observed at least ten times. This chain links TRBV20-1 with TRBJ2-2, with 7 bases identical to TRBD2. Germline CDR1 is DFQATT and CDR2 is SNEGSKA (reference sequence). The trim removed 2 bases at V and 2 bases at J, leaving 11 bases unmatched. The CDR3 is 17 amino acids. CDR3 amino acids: CSARREVTYSNTGELFF. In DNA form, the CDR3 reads TGCAGTGCTAGACGGGAGGTTACGTACTCCAACACCGGGGAGCTGTTTTTT.